This passage covers 22 T cell receptor beta chains from one sample sequenced in a study of circulating tumor DNA in untreated peripheral T-cell lymphoma. The protocol was immunoSEQ multiplex PCR, while the TCRdb copy is restricted to in-frame clones and leaves out a portion. The data show fewer than 8,000 clones, 60% to 85% seen once. Sequencing was performed on tumor tissue. These receptors all come from a human donor with peripheral T-cell lymphoma.

This clone was observed a few times. The V and J genes are TRBV11-3 and TRBJ2-5, with TRBD2 identical over 8 bases. CDR3 size: 15 residues. In germline, CDR1 is SGHNT, CDR2 YENEEA. Losses at the gene ends were 0 bases for V and 2 bases for J; bases not matched to a gene: 2. The CDR3, as DNA: TGTGCCAGCAGCTTAGACGGGGGGGAGCAAGAGACCCAGTACTTC. Its translation is CASSLDGGEQETQYF.

The chain couples TRBV12-1 to TRBJ1-3. TRBV12-1 is an annotated pseudogene. CDR3 size: 14 residues. CDR3 sequence reads: CASSAGTGGNTIYF. Here the CDR3 DNA reads TGTGCCAGCAGCGCCGGGACCGGTGGGAACACCATATATTTT.

The V gene is TRBV9, the J gene TRBJ1-6; the D gene is possibly TRBD1 (6 bases). From germline, CDR1 is SGDLS and CDR2 YYNGEE. The CDR3 spans 14 residues. V was shortened by 3 bases and J by 7 bases, with 11 bases between the two germline ends. CDR3 coding DNA: TGTGCCAGCAGCGAAGGGACAAGAAATTCACCCCTCCACTTT. It translates to CASSEGTRNSPLHF.

This chain connects TRBV6-8 to TRBJ2-2; weak D call: TRBD1 (5 bases). CDR1 is MNHGY and CDR2 is SAAAGT in the germline V gene. The CDR3 is 18 residues long. Between the trimmed V and J ends, which lost 2 bases and 3 bases, there was a span of 19 bases. CDR3 protein: CASSYIGRVNGDTGELFF. For the CDR3, the DNA is TGTGCCAGCAGTTACATAGGCAGGGTGAATGGGGACACCGGGGAGCTGTTTTTT.

This chain uses TRBV7-2 with TRBJ2-2; D is uncertain. The CDR3 contains 16 residues. Germline CDR1 SGHTA, CDR2 FQGNSA. Trimming took 1 base from V and 6 from J, leaving 15 bases between them. The CDR3 reads CASSLVGRMGSGELFF. Here the CDR3 DNA reads TGTGCCAGCAGCTTAGTAGGCCGAATGGGGTCCGGGGAGCTGTTTTTT.

The chain couples TRBV6-8 to TRBJ2-2; the D gene is possibly TRBD2 (6 bases). The germline V gene has CDR1 MNHGY and CDR2 SAAAGT. V gave up 2 bases and J gave up 5 bases, with 15 bases separating them. This CDR3 spans 16 amino acids. CDR3 in DNA: TGTGCCAGCAGTTACAGACCAGCGGCGGGGACCGGGGAGCTGTTTTTT. This encodes CASSYRPAAGTGELFF.

This rearrangement joins TRBV6-8 to TRBJ1-6; D is uncertain. CDR1 MNHGY and CDR2 SAAAGT come from the germline V gene. V was pared by 6 bases and J by 6 bases, with 15 bases between. The CDR3 covers 15 residues. The CDR3 spells CASRPSFVVNSPLHF. The CDR3 region has the DNA TGTGCCAGCAGACCGAGTTTTGTGGTTAATTCACCCCTCCACTTT.

The chain is built from TRBV6-1 and TRBJ2-1; D ambiguous. Per germline, CDR1 MNHNS and CDR2 SASEGT. There are 16 residues in the CDR3. Trimming cost V 1 base and J 0 bases, with 10 bases left between them. CDR3 DNA sequence: TGTGCCAGCAGTGAAGGGTGGGCGAGCTCCTACAATGAGCAGTTCTTC. It encodes CASSEGWASSYNEQFF.

The CDR3 reads CASSTMANSPLHF. In DNA form, the CDR3 reads TGTGCCAGTAGTACGATGGCTAATTCACCCCTCCACTTT. The rearrangement links TRBV19 to TRBJ1-6, with D hard to call. The CDR3 runs to 13 residues. Trimming cost V 4 bases and J 6 bases, with 7 bases left between them. Per germline, CDR1 LNHDA and CDR2 SQIVND (reference sequence).

The rearrangement links TRBV1 to TRBJ1-2; the table calls TRBD1, which could not be checked here. TRBV1 is tagged as a pseudogene. The CDR3 sequence is 15 residues long. The CDR3, as DNA: TGCGCCAGCAGCCAAGACAGGCTATCTAACTATGGCTACACCTTC. As protein: CASSQDRLSNYGYTF.

The chain links TRBV6-8 to TRBJ1-3; D is unclear. Trimming took off 2 bases at V and 0 bases at J, with 5 bases between the two ends. CDR3 length equals 14 residues. The germline CDR1 and CDR2 sequences are MNHGY and SAAAGT. CDR3 protein: CASSYVNSGNTIYF. The CDR3 DNA reads TGTGCCAGCAGTTACGTCAACTCTGGAAACACCATATATTTT.

This clone was counted a few times. The chain is built from TRBV15 and TRBJ1-1; D is ambiguous. Germline CDR1 and CDR2: LNHNV and YYDKDF (reference sequence). V shed 0 bases and J shed 0 bases, with 8 bases lying between them. This CDR3 has 15 amino acids. The CDR3 loop is CATSRDYGLNTEAFF. The CDR3 coding sequence is TGTGCCACCAGCAGAGATTATGGCCTGAACACTGAAGCTTTCTTT.

Here the CDR3 DNA reads TGTGCCACCAGCACTGCAGCAGGGGTGGGTGATACGCAGTATTTT. This translates into CATSTAAGVGDTQYF. The chain couples TRBV15 to TRBJ2-3; weak D call: TRBD1 (6 bases). V dropped 4 bases and J dropped 6 bases, with 17 bases sitting between them. The CDR3 spans 15 residues. In germline, CDR1 is LNHNV, CDR2 YYDKDF (reference sequence).

The rearrangement links TRBV5-5 to TRBJ1-1; 7 bases match TRBD1. CDR3 size: 15 residues. Germline V lookup: CDR1 SGHKS, CDR2 YYEKEE (reference sequence). V shed 2 bases and J 1 base; nucleotides not matched to a gene: 5. The CDR3: CASSFTGVGNTEAFF. CDR3 DNA sequence: TGTGCCAGCAGCTTCACAGGGGTCGGGAACACTGAAGCTTTCTTT.

This clone showed up just once. The CDR3 nucleotides are TGTGCCAGCAGTCGGGGGGACTATGGCTACACCTTC. It yields the protein CASSRGDYGYTF. This rearrangement joins TRBV28 to TRBJ1-2; D might be TRBD1 (5 bases). Germline CDR1 and CDR2: MDHEN and SYDVKM. The CDR3 is 12 residues long. Trimming shortened V by 5 bases and J by 3 bases, and 7 bases separated the two germline ends.

The gene calls are TRBV28 and TRBJ2-3; TRBD2 matches 8 bases. The CDR3 is made up of 17 amino acids. Trimming removed 1 base from V and 3 bases from J; junction bases left unmatched: 9. Per germline, CDR1 MDHEN and CDR2 SYDVKM. The CDR3 DNA sequence: TGTGCCAGCAGTTTATTTTCGGCGGGGGGCGGGACAGATACGCAGTATTTT. Its protein is CASSLFSAGGGTDTQYF.

In its sample, this clone was seen once. The chain combines TRBV18 with TRBJ2-5; TRBD1 matches at 8 bases. Per the germline V gene, CDR1 is KGHSH and CDR2 is LQKENI. The junction had 7 bases not matched to a gene; V was cut back by 5 bases and J by 2 bases. This CDR3 has 15 residues. The CDR3 loop reads CASSLRQGRQETQYF. DNA of the CDR3: TGTGCCAGCTCATTACGACAGGGGAGGCAAGAGACCCAGTACTTC.

By proportion, this clone is medium-sized. The genes are TRBV6-8 and TRBJ1-2; no firm D call. The germline gives CDR1 MNHGY, CDR2 SAAAGT. V lost 0 bases to trimming and J lost 0 bases, with 14 bases between them. This CDR3 spans 17 amino acids. The CDR3 spells CASSYSTVLGSNYGYTF. The CDR3 coding sequence is TGTGCCAGCAGTTACTCTACGGTGCTAGGATCTAACTATGGCTACACCTTC.

This clone has just one count. The junction and the germline gene differ at one end; a read error may be behind it. This chain joins TRBV19 and TRBJ1-5, with 8 bases matching TRBD1. CDR3 length: 16 residues. The germline CDR1 and CDR2 sequences are LNHDA and SQIVND (reference sequence). DNA of the CDR3: TGTGCCAGTAGTTTAGACAGGGGATATCGCAATCAGCCCCAGCATTTT. It encodes CASSLDRGYRNQPQHF.

A few counts support this clone. The V gene is TRBV28, the J gene TRBJ2-7, with D possibly being TRBD2 (7 bases). Trimming cost V 6 bases and J 1 base, with 19 bases left between them. This CDR3 has 16 residues. Per germline, CDR1 MDHEN and CDR2 SYDVKM. For the CDR3, the DNA is TGTGCCAGCAGAGGCTCGTCGGGGGGCCGGTCCTACGAGCAGTACTTC. It codes for CASRGSSGGRSYEQYF.

The V call is TRBV11-3, the J call TRBJ2-7, with TRBD1 matching over 11 bases. CDR1 SGHNT and CDR2 YENEEA come from the germline V gene. V was clipped by 3 bases and J by 5 bases; unmatched bases: 6. The CDR3 runs 15 residues. The CDR3 nucleotides are TGTGCCAGCAGCTTGGCGGACAGGGGGCTGGACGAGCAGTACTTC. Protein sequence: CASSLADRGLDEQYF.

The chain combines TRBV5-1 with TRBJ2-7; D is perhaps TRBD1 or TRBD2 (5 bases each). CDR1 SGHRS and CDR2 YFSETQ come from the germline V gene. The CDR3 is made up of 16 amino acids. V was pared by 4 bases and J by 0 bases, with 17 bases between. This CDR3 reads CASSQEAGTLSYEQYF. The CDR3 DNA reads as TGCGCCAGCAGCCAAGAAGCAGGGACCCTCTCCTACGAGCAGTACTTC.